This T cell receptor beta chain was observed in a study of CD8 T cells in ankylosing spondylitis. Study-wide results and limits: Clones tied to disease were said to be significantly enriched in matched ankylosing spondylitis synovial fluid.

MiXCR, applied by TCRdb to the 5' RACE reads, yields one record per CDR3 protein. This table holds about 40,000 distinct CDR3 sequences, about 17% found once. This clonotype was counted a few times. Its specificity is not known. The CDR3 length is 13 residues. Germline lookup yields CDR1 MDHEN and CDR2 SYDVKM. Between the trimmed V and J ends, which lost 6 bases and 4 bases, there was a span of 9 bases. The chain employs TRBV28 and TRBJ1-4; perhaps TRBD1 as D (5 bases). This sequence originates from a male donor with ankylosing spondylitis or in good health (not recorded which). The specimen was blood. The CDR3 region is CASSIDSNEKLFF. CDR3 in DNA: TGTGCCAGCAGCATCGACAGTAATGAAAAACTGTTTTTT.